These T cell receptor beta chains were read from a single sample in a study of T cell repertoires in cytomegalovirus infection. TCRdb recomputed calls from the reads with MiXCR, one row per CDR3 protein. This sample has roughly 600,000 distinct CDR3 sequences; 24% occur once, and the top ten carry 8%. Sequencing used CD8+ T cells from PBMCs. The receptors derive from a human donor in good health (CMV status not recorded). Some clones in this sample may be carry-over from other donors' samples. Both conserved end residues are part of each CDR3. D genes are given only for firm matches. Size values are once, few and many counts, or a class for expanded clones, and some rows have none.

j_call	clone_size	d_call	v_call	cdr3_aa	cdr3_nt
TRBJ1-4	few	NA	TRBV6-6	CASSYLGHADEKLFF	TGTGCCAGCAGTTACTTAGGGCATGCGGATGAAAAACTGTTTTTT
TRBJ1-2	NA	TRBD1	TRBV14	CASSLTTGGLDGYTF	TGTGCCAGCAGCCTAACGACAGGGGGCCTAGATGGCTACACCTTC
TRBJ1-5	few	NA	TRBV7-9	CASSSGPSGNQPQHF	TGTGCCAGCAGCTCCGGGCCCAGCGGGAATCAGCCCCAGCATTTT
TRBJ2-3	NA	NA	TRBV20-1	CSARAWGTNTQYF	TGCAGTGCCCGGGCCTGGGGCACAAATACGCAGTATTTT
TRBJ1-1	few	NA	TRBV7-9	CASSLGRASEAFF	TGTGCCAGCAGCTTAGGCAGGGCGAGTGAAGCTTTCTTT
TRBJ1-2	many	NA	TRBV7-2	CASSLRLGRQGLGF	TGTGCCAGCAGCTTAAGACTAGGGCGGCAGGGACTAGGATTC
TRBJ1-1	NA	NA	TRBV29-1	CSVDPALRTADTEAFF	TGCAGCGTGGATCCTGCCCTCCGGACAGCGGACACTGAAGCTTTCTTT
TRBJ2-1	NA	NA	TRBV2	CATTVLSYNEQFF	TGTGCCACAACAGTTCTCTCCTACAATGAGCAGTTCTTC
TRBJ2-3	NA	NA	TRBV19	CASSPGLFETDTQYF	TGTGCCAGTAGCCCCGGACTATTCGAGACAGATACGCAGTATTTT
TRBJ2-7	NA	NA	TRBV7-9	CASRLTTYEQYF	TGTGCCAGCAGGTTAACCACCTACGAGCAGTACTTC
TRBJ1-5	NA	NA	TRBV20-1	CSASGGGVEPQHF	TGCAGTGCTAGTGGCGGCGGGGTCGAGCCCCAGCATTTT
TRBJ1-1	NA	NA	TRBV7-4	CASSHRVTGDTEAFF	TGTGCCAGCAGCCACAGGGTCACGGGAGACACTGAAGCTTTCTTT
TRBJ2-5	few	NA	TRBV6-2/TRBV6-3	CASSVNRRQETQYF	TGTGCCAGCAGTGTTAACAGGCGACAAGAGACCCAGTACTTC
TRBJ2-2	few	NA	TRBV6-2/TRBV6-3	CASRPLDRFNTGELFF	TGTGCCAGCAGACCCCTTGACAGGTTTAACACCGGGGAGCTGTTTTTT
TRBJ1-1	NA	TRBD1	TRBV7-6	CASRSGQGTEAFF	TGTGCCAGCAGAAGTGGACAGGGAACCGAAGCTTTCTTT
TRBJ1-1	many	NA	TRBV29-1	CSVVLGNTEAFF	TGCAGCGTTGTGTTGGGGAACACTGAAGCTTTCTTT
TRBJ1-5	NA	NA	TRBV28	CASSLSPWDRTEPQHF	TGTGCCAGCAGTTTGTCACCCTGGGACCGAACTGAGCCCCAGCATTTT
TRBJ2-1	NA	TRBD2	TRBV19	CATSTTPAGTSGGALLYNEQFF	TGTGCCACTAGTACTACCCCCGCCGGGACTAGCGGGGGGGCCTTGCTTTACAATGAGCAGTTCTTC
TRBJ2-1	NA	TRBD2	TRBV6-2/TRBV6-3	CASSFSLAGSYNEQFF	TGTGCCAGCAGCTTCTCTCTAGCGGGGAGTTACAATGAGCAGTTCTTC
TRBJ1-5	NA	NA	TRBV28	CASGRAFGNQPQHF	TGTGCCAGCGGCCGGGCATTTGGCAATCAGCCCCAGCATTTT
TRBJ2-5	NA	NA	TRBV28	CASRGSGRQETQYF	TGTGCCAGCAGGGGGTCGGGCAGGCAAGAGACCCAGTACTTC
TRBJ2-1	few	NA	TRBV20-1	CSARGGVNEQFF	TGCAGTGCTAGAGGGGGGGTTAATGAGCAGTTCTTC